The 10 T cell receptor beta chains reported below all come from one sample, sequenced in a study of blood T cell repertoires in COVID-19. Generated by immunoSEQ multiplex PCR, the TCRdb table keeps only in-frame clones and is missing some. The table records about 160,000 clones, more than 65% of them present only once. Specimen: peripheral blood. Receptor source: a woman aged 80 or over with active or convalescent COVID-19.

The chain joins TRBV19 to TRBJ1-1; D ambiguous. The germline gives CDR1 LNHDA, CDR2 SQIVND (reference sequence). With 4 bases removed from V and 11 bases from J, the gap between germline ends came to 11 bases. The CDR3 covers 11 residues. The CDR3 nucleotides read TGTGCCAGTAGTACCCCCCCCCGGGCTTTCTTT. Encoded protein: CASSTPPRAFF. Full variable domain (outside the CDR3, taken from reference TRBV19 and TRBJ1-1): DGGITQSPKYLFRKEGQNVTLSCEQNLNHDAMYWYRQDPGQGLRLIYYSQIVNDFQKGDIAEGYSVSREKKESFPLTVTSAQKNPTAFYLCASSTPPRAFFGQGTRLTVV.

The rearrangement links TRBV9 to TRBJ2-1, with 12 nucleotides matching TRBD2. V dropped 2 bases and J dropped 7; count of bases not matched to a gene: 4. Germline CDR1 is SGDLS and CDR2 is YYNGEE. This CDR3 has 15 amino acids. CDR3 loop: CASSVTSGSRNEQFF. DNA of the CDR3: TGTGCCAGCAGCGTGACTAGCGGGAGTCGAAATGAGCAGTTCTTC. The whole variable domain, filled in from reference TRBV9 and TRBJ2-1, reads DSGVTQTPKHLITATGQRVTLRCSPRSGDLSVYWYQQSLDQGLQFLIQYYNGEERAKGNILERFSAQQFPDLHSELNLSSLELGDSALYFCASSVTSGSRNEQFFGPGTRLTVL.

This rearrangement joins TRBV11-1 to TRBJ2-4; D is perhaps TRBD1 (6 bases). CDR3 length: 14 amino acids. Germline lookup yields CDR1 SGHAT and CDR2 FQDESV (reference sequence). Between the trimmed V and J ends, which lost 5 bases and 9 bases, there was a span of 17 bases. Here the CDR3 DNA reads TGTGCCAGCAGCCGCAGCCGGACAGACCCCATTCAGTACTTC. Encoded protein: CASSRSRTDPIQYF.

CDR3 residues: CASSLANQDYGYTF. The CDR3 DNA sequence: TGTGCCAGCAGCTTGGCCAACCAGGACTATGGCTACACCTTC. The chain joins TRBV5-6 to TRBJ1-2; no reliable D call. V lost 0 bases and J 3 bases, leaving 9 bases between the germline ends. Germline CDR1 reads SGHDT; CDR2 reads YYEEEE. The CDR3 is 14 amino acids.

V usage is TRBV19 and J usage is TRBJ1-1; TRBD1 matches 9 bases. V was clipped by 9 bases and J by 1 base; unmatched bases: 9. The CDR3 is 15 residues long. Germline CDR1 LNHDA, CDR2 SQIVND (reference sequence). CDR3 coding DNA: TGTGCCAGGGACAGGGGCGATTCTCCGAACACTGAAGCTTTCTTT. Translated: CARDRGDSPNTEAFF.

The chain is built from TRBV9 and TRBJ1-1, with TRBD1 as a possible D gene (6 bases). V dropped 4 bases and J dropped 10 bases, with 26 bases sitting between them. Per the germline V gene, CDR1 is SGDLS and CDR2 is YYNGEE. The CDR3 loop spans 16 amino acids. CDR3 in amino acids: CASSPSEGRLGGRAFF. The CDR3 DNA sequence: TGTGCCAGCAGCCCCTCGGAAGGCCGACTGGGGGGGCGAGCTTTCTTT. The variable domain in full, with the rest retrieved from reference TRBV9 and TRBJ1-1, is DSGVTQTPKHLITATGQRVTLRCSPRSGDLSVYWYQQSLDQGLQFLIQYYNGEERAKGNILERFSAQQFPDLHSELNLSSLELGDSALYFCASSPSEGRLGGRAFFGQGTRLTVV.

The chain uses TRBV19 and TRBJ1-4; tentatively, D is TRBD1 (5 bases). V lost 4 bases and J lost 14, with 11 bases in between. CDR1 and CDR2 (germline): LNHDA, SQIVND (reference sequence). The CDR3 is 11 residues long. The CDR3 protein is CASSTSRVLFF. The CDR3 DNA reads as TGTGCCAGTAGTACAAGCAGGGTCCTGTTTTTT.

This chain uses TRBV4-1 with TRBJ2-2, with TRBD2 identical over 12 bases. CDR3 length equals 17 residues. Germline CDR1 and CDR2: MGHRA and YSYEKL. V was clipped by 6 bases and J by 3 bases; unmatched bases: 8. The CDR3 sequence: CASRLGLAGFYTGELFF. CDR3 bases: TGCGCCAGCAGACTGGGACTAGCGGGTTTCTACACCGGGGAGCTGTTTTTT.

The chain uses TRBV11-2 and TRBJ2-1, with 7 bases identical to TRBD2. CDR1 and CDR2 from the germline V gene are SGHAT and FQNNGV. This CDR3 region has 16 residues. J gave up 3 bases and V 5 bases, and 10 bases lay outside the gene matches. The CDR3 here is CASSVQRDDYYNEQFF. DNA for the CDR3: TGTGCCAGCAGCGTCCAGCGGGACGATTACTACAATGAGCAGTTCTTC.

This chain joins TRBV5-6 and TRBJ1-4; no firm D call. The ends were cut back, 5 bases at V and 8 bases at J, with 13 bases in the middle. This CDR3 spans 13 amino acids. Per germline, CDR1 SGHDT and CDR2 YYEEEE. CDR3 coding DNA: TGTGCCAGCAGTCCGGCCGCGAGGGAAAAACTGTTTTTT. As protein: CASSPAAREKLFF.